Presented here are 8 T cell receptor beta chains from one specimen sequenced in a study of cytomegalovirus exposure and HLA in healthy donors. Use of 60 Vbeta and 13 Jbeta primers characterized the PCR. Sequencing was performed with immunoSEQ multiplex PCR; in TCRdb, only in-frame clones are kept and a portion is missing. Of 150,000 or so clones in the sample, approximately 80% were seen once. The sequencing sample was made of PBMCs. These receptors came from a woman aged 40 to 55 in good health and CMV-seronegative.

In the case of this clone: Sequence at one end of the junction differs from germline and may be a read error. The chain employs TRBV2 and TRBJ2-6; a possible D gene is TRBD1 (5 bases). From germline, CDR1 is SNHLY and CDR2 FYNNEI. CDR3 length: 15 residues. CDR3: CASARTNSGANGLTF. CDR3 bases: TGTGCCAGCGCTCGTACCAACTCTGGGGCCAACGGCCTGACTTTC. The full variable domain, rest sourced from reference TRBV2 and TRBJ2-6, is EPEVTQTPSHQVTQMGQEVILRCVPISNHLYFYWYRQILGQKVEFLVSFYNNEISEKSEIFDDQFSVERPDGSNFTLKIRSTKLEDSAMYFCASARTNSGANGLTFGAGSRLTVL.

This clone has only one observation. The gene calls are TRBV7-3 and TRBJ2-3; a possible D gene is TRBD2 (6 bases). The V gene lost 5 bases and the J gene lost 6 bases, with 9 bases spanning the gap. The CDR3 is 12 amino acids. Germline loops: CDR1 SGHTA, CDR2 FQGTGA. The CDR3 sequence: CASSASVDTQYF. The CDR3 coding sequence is TGTGCCAGCAGCGCTAGCGTGGATACGCAGTATTTT.

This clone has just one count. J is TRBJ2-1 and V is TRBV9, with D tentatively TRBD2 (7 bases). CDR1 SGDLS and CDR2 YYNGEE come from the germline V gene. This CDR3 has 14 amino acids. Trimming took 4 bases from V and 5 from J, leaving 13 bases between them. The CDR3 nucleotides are TGTGCCAGCAGCTTGGGAGGGGGTAACAATGAGCAGTTCTTC. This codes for CASSLGGGNNEQFF.

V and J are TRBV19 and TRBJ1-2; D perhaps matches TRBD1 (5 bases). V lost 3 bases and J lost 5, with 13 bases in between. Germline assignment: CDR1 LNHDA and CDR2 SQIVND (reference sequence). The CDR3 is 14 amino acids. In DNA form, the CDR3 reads TGTGCCAGTAGTATTACGGCGGGGCTGTATGGCTACACCTTC. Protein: CASSITAGLYGYTF.

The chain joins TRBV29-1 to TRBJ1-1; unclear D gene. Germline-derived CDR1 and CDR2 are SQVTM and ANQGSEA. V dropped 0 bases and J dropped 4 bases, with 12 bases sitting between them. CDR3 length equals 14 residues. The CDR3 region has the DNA TGCAGCGTTGAAGATGCCTATGGAGGCACTGAAGCTTTCTTT. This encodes CSVEDAYGGTEAFF.

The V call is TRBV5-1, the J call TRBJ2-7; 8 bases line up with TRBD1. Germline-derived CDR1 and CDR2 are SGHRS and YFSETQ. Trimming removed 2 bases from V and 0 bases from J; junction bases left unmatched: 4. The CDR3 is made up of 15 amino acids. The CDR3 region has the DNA TGCGCCAGCAGCTTTGGGGGGACAGGCTCCTACGAGCAGTACTTC. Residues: CASSFGGTGSYEQYF.

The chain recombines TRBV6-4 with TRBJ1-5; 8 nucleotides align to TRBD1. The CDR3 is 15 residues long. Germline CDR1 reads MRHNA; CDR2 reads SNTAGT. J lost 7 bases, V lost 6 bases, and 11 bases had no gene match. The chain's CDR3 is CASSPGQGAGQPQHF. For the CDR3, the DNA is TGTGCCAGCAGCCCCGGACAGGGCGCGGGACAGCCCCAGCATTTT.

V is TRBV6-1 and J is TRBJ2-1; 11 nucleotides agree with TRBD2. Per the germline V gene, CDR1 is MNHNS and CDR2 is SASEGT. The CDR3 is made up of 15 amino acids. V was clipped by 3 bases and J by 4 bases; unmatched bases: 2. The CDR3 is CASSELAGGYNEQFF. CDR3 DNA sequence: TGTGCCAGCAGTGAGTTAGCGGGGGGGTACAATGAGCAGTTCTTC.